The 11 T cell receptor beta chains reported below all come from one sample, sequenced in a study of vaccination and CD4 T cells after COVID-19. These receptors' targets are unknown. This sample's treatment: approximately nine-day PBMC culture with coronavirus spike peptide pools or control peptides (ViraFEST assay). The Oncomine TCR Beta short-read assay sequenced DNA from cultured CD4+ T cells. TCRdb reanalysed the PCR reads using MiXCR and keeps one entry per CDR3 protein. This table holds 10,000 or so distinct CDR3 sequences, 50% to 65% found once. The sample was CD4+ T cells from blood, cultured in vitro. These receptors were taken from a human donor who had recovered from COVID-19.

The chain is built from TRBV6-5 and TRBJ2-7; 7 nucleotides line up with TRBD1. From germline, CDR1 is MNHEY and CDR2 SVGAGI. The CDR3 is 15 residues long. The V gene end was trimmed by 0 bases and the J gene end by 2 bases; junction bases not matched to a gene: 4. CDR3 nucleotides: TGTGCCAGCAGTTACTCGACAGGGCGAGCCTACGAGCAGTACTTC. This codes for CASSYSTGRAYEQYF.

The CDR3 nucleotides are TGTGCCAGTACCCCCCCGGGAGGGGTTGGCTATGGCTACACCTTC. Protein sequence: CASTPPGGVGYGYTF. V is TRBV19 and J is TRBJ1-2, with D possibly being TRBD1 (5 bases). The V gene's germline CDR1 is LNHDA and CDR2 SQIVND (reference sequence). This CDR3 region has 15 residues. The V and J ends lost 7 bases and 4 bases respectively, with 19 bases between them.

This clonotype turned up a few times. J is TRBJ1-2 and V is TRBV12-3 or TRBV12-4; D is uncertain. Trimming left V 6 bases short and J 6 bases short, with 14 bases between. This CDR3 has 13 amino acids. CDR3 DNA sequence: TGTGCCAGCAGAGGCGGGGAGGTCCATGGCTACACCTTC. Its protein product is CASRGGEVHGYTF.

V usage is TRBV7-2 and J usage is TRBJ1-6, with TRBD1 matching over 8 bases. The V gene end was trimmed by 5 bases and the J gene end by 3 bases; junction bases not matched to a gene: 3. This CDR3 contains 15 residues. Germline V gene data show CDR1 as SGHTA and CDR2 as FQGNSA. The CDR3 here is CASSLDRVYNSPLHF. The CDR3 DNA follows: TGTGCCAGCAGCCTGGACAGGGTCTATAATTCACCCCTCCACTTT. Using reference TRBV7-2 and TRBJ1-6 for the parts outside the CDR3, the full variable domain is GAGVSQSPSNKVTEKGKDVELRCDPISGHTALYWYRQSLGQGLEFLIYFQGNSAPDKSGLPSDRFSAERTGGSVSTLTIQRTQQEDSAVYLCASSLDRVYNSPLHFGNGTRLTVT.

The chain combines TRBV5-1 with TRBJ1-1; D is ambiguous. There are 14 residues in the CDR3. Germline V gene data show CDR1 as SGHRS and CDR2 as YFSETQ. The germline V and J ends were trimmed by 6 bases and 0 bases, with 12 bases remaining between them. In DNA, the CDR3 is TGCGCCAGCACTCTGGATAGGGTGAACACTGAAGCTTTCTTT. It translates to CASTLDRVNTEAFF.

This chain connects TRBV7-2 to TRBJ1-6; a weak D match, TRBD1 (6 bases). The length of the CDR3 is 16 residues. The V gene's germline CDR1 is SGHTA and CDR2 FQGNSA. V was cut by 4 bases and J by 10 bases, with 20 bases left in between. CDR3 coding DNA: TGTGCCAGCAGCTACACTCAGGGGCCCCTTTACTCACCCCTCCACTTT. Amino acids: CASSYTQGPLYSPLHF.

This chain joins TRBV7-8 and TRBJ1-2; D perhaps matches TRBD1 (5 bases). V shed 5 bases and J shed 1 base, with 14 bases lying between them. The length of the CDR3 is 15 residues. CDR1 and CDR2 from the germline V gene are SGHVS and FQNEAQ. CDR3 nucleotide sequence: TGTGCCAGCAGCCCTAAGACAGCTTTTAACTATGGCTACACCTTC. It yields the protein CASSPKTAFNYGYTF. Looking up the rest from reference TRBV7-8 and TRBJ1-2 gives the full variable domain: GAGVSQSPRYKVAKRGQDVALRCDPISGHVSLFWYQQALGQGPEFLTYFQNEAQLDKSGLPSDRFFAERPEGSVSTLKIQRTQQEDSAVYLCASSPKTAFNYGYTFGSGTRLTVV.

The chain recombines TRBV30 with TRBJ1-6; D uncertain. In germline, CDR1 is GTSNPN, CDR2 SVGIG (reference sequence). V was shortened by 3 bases and J by 4 bases, with 13 bases between the two germline ends. CDR3 length equals 15 residues. CDR3: CAWSPLGGYNSPLHF. The CDR3 DNA follows: TGTGCCTGGAGCCCCCTTGGTGGGTATAATTCACCCCTCCACTTT.

This clonotype was detected only a few times. This chain joins TRBV30 and TRBJ2-6; no clear D gene. The CDR3 is 14 amino acids. CDR1 is GTSNPN, CDR2 SVGIG, per germline (reference sequence). V lost 6 bases, J lost 0 bases, and 9 bases lay in between. This chain's CDR3 is CACRPISGANVLTF. The CDR3 region has the DNA TGTGCCTGCAGACCGATCTCTGGGGCCAACGTCCTGACTTTC.

This clonotype was recorded a few times. The chain recombines TRBV7-2 with TRBJ1-5; D gene unclear. The ends were cut back, 2 bases at V and 10 bases at J, with 9 bases in the middle. CDR3 size: 12 residues. CDR1 is SGHTA and CDR2 is FQGNSA in the germline V gene. CDR3 sequence reads: CASSLMGLPQHF. The CDR3 DNA reads TGTGCCAGCAGCTTAATGGGTTTACCCCAGCATTTT.

This CDR3 reads CASSYRPPGQNGNTIYF. CDR3 nucleotides: TGTGCCAGCAGTTACCGCCCGCCCGGCCAAAATGGAAACACCATATATTTT. The J gene is TRBJ1-3, the V gene TRBV6-5; D gene uncertain. Trimming took 2 bases from V and 3 from J, leaving 17 bases between them. The CDR3 sequence is 17 residues long. The germline V gene has CDR1 MNHEY and CDR2 SVGAGI.